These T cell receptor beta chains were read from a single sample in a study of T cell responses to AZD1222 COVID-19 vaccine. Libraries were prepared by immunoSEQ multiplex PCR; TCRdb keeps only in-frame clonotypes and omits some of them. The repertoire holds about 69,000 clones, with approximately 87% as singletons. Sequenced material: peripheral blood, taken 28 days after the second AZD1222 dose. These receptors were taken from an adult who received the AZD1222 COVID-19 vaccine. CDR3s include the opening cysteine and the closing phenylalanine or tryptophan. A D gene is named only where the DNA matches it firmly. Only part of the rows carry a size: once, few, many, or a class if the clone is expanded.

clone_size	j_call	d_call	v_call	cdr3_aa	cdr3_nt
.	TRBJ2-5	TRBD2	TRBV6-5	CASSRTSRETQYF	TGTGCCAGCAGCCGGACTAGCCGGGAGACCCAGTACTTC
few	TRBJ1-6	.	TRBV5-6	CASSYGNSPLHF	TGTGCCAGCAGCTACGGGAATTCACCCCTCCACTTT
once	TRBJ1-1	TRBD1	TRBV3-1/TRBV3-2	CASSQVTGLAFF	TGTGCCAGCAGCCAAGTGACAGGGCTAGCTTTCTTT
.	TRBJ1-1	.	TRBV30	CAWTPGLGSGAFF	TGTGCCTGGACCCCGGGACTCGGGTCGGGAGCTTTCTTT
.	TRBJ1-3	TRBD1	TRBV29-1	CSVVGQGGSGNTIYF	TGCAGCGTTGTGGGACAGGGAGGATCTGGAAACACCATATATTTT
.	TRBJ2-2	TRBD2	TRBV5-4	CASSWGGSMGHTGELFF	TGTGCCAGCAGCTGGGGCGGGAGTATGGGGCACACCGGGGAGCTGTTTTTT
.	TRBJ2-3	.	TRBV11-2	CASSPREALWNTDTQYF	TGTGCCAGCAGCCCGAGGGAGGCCCTTTGGAACACAGATACGCAGTATTTT
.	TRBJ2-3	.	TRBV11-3	CASSLDGAGDTQYF	TGTGCCAGCAGCTTAGATGGCGCGGGAGATACGCAGTATTTT
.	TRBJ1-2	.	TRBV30	CAWRGDDYGYTF	TGTGCCTGGAGGGGGGACGACTATGGCTACACCTTC
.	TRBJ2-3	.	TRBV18	CASSSTGKGTDTQYF	TGTGCCAGCTCAAGCACAGGGAAAGGGACAGATACGCAGTATTTT
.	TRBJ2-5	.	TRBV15	CATSRDQQETQYF	TGTGCCACCAGCAGAGATCAGCAAGAGACCCAGTACTTC
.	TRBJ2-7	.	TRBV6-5	CASSYSWQGAAEQYF	TGTGCCAGCAGTTACTCGTGGCAGGGTGCCGCCGAGCAGTACTTC
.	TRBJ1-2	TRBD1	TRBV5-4	CASSLGQGLNYGYTF	TGTGCCAGCAGCTTGGGACAGGGGCTTAACTATGGCTACACCTTC
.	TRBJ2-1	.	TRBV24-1	CATSDPYNEQFF	TGTGCCACCAGTGACCCCTACAATGAGCAGTTCTTC
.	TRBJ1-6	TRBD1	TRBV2	CASRTAGGHNSPLHF	TGTGCCAGCCGAACGGCAGGGGGACATAATTCACCCCTCCACTTT
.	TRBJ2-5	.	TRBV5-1	CASSLAQTPGETQYF	TGCGCCAGCAGCTTGGCCCAGACCCCCGGGGAGACCCAGTACTTC
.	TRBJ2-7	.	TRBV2	CASSDYEQYF	TGTGCCAGCAGTGACTACGAGCAGTACTTC
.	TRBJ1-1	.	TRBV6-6	CASSYGQGHTEAFF	TGTGCCAGCAGTTACGGGCAGGGTCACACTGAAGCTTTCTTT
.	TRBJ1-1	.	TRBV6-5	CASILNRESTEAFF	TGTGCCAGCATATTGAACAGGGAGAGCACTGAAGCTTTCTTT
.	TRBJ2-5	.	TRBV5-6	CASSLQGGETQYF	TGTGCCAGCAGCTTGCAGGGCGGGGAGACCCAGTACTTC
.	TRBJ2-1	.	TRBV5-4	CASSLAGGSSYNEQFF	TGTGCCAGCAGCTTGGCAGGGGGGAGCTCCTACAATGAGCAGTTCTTC
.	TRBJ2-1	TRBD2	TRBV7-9	CASSSGTSGSVEQFF	TGTGCCAGCAGCTCAGGGACTAGCGGGAGCGTAGAGCAGTTCTTC
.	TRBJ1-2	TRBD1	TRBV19	CASSIVGTVNYGYTF	TGTGCCAGTAGTATAGTTGGGACAGTCAACTATGGCTACACCTTC
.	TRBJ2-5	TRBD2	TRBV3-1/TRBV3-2	CASGTSGRLTQYF	TGTGCCAGCGGGACTAGCGGAAGGTTAACCCAGTACTTC
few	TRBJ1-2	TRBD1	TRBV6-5	CASSYSAQGIDGYTF	TGTGCCAGCAGTTACTCCGCACAGGGGATCGATGGCTACACCTTC
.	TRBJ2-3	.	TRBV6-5	CASSKQSTDTQYF	TGTGCCAGCAGTAAACAGAGCACAGATACGCAGTATTTT
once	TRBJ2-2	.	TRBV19	CASSGVQVFTGELFF	TGTGCCAGTAGTGGGGTCCAGGTTTTCACCGGGGAGCTGTTTTTT
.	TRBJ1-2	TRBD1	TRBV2	CASRGDSPYGYTF	TGTGCCAGCAGGGGGGACAGTCCTTATGGCTACACCTTC